These 7 T cell receptor beta chains were all obtained from the same sample, sequenced in a study of blood T cell repertoires in COVID-19. TCRdb's table, derived via immunoSEQ multiplex PCR, lists solely in-frame clones and lacks some. The table shows 40,000 to 55,000 clones, with around 73% occurring only once. Sequenced input: PBMCs or T cells enriched from blood (not recorded which). These receptor sequences come from a woman between 45 and 65 years old with acute COVID-19.

J is TRBJ1-1 and V is TRBV3-1 (or the pseudogene TRBV3-2); perhaps TRBD1 as D (5 bases). Trimming left V 6 bases short and J 2 bases short, with 13 bases between. The CDR3 has 14 amino acids. Germline V gene data show CDR1 as LGHDT and CDR2 as YNNKEL (reference sequence). Here the CDR3 DNA reads TGTGCCAGCAGAAAGACAGAAACTAACACTGAAGCTTTCTTT. It yields the protein CASRKTETNTEAFF.

The chain uses TRBV18 and TRBJ2-1; 9 bases are a match to TRBD1. The CDR3 runs 15 residues. V lost 3 bases and J lost 1; bases outside the gene matches: 1. From germline, CDR1 is KGHSH and CDR2 LQKENI. CDR3 DNA sequence: TGTGCCAGCTCACCCGGGACAGGGTCCTACAATGAGCAGTTCTTC. Encoded protein: CASSPGTGSYNEQFF.

This clone was seen more than once but under ten times. The J gene is TRBJ1-6, the V gene TRBV15; a weak D match, TRBD1 (5 bases). The CDR3 consists of 14 residues. Trimming cost V 0 bases and J 10 bases, with 10 bases left between them. Germline lookup yields CDR1 LNHNV and CDR2 YYDKDF (reference sequence). The CDR3 loop is CATSRDRVISPLHF. In nucleotides, the CDR3 is TGTGCCACCAGCAGAGACAGGGTTATCTCACCCCTCCACTTT.

This clone was detected a few times. This chain joins TRBV28 and TRBJ2-1; no firm D call. The V end lost 6 bases, the J end lost 1 base, and 16 bases lay between the germline ends. This CDR3 spans 16 amino acids. Germline V CDR1 and CDR2: MDHEN, SYDVKM. CDR3 region: CASRNPGKFSYNEQFF. The CDR3 DNA reads TGTGCCAGCAGAAATCCTGGCAAGTTTTCCTACAATGAGCAGTTCTTC.

In DNA form, the CDR3 reads TGTGCCAGCAGCTCCTTACAGAGAACGAACACCGGGGAGCTGTTTTTT. Translating it yields CASSSLQRTNTGELFF. The chain is built from TRBV2 and TRBJ2-2; no reliable D call. The CDR3 extends over 16 amino acids. Germline CDR1 reads SNHLY; CDR2 reads FYNNEI. The germline V and J ends were trimmed by 6 bases and 0 bases, with 14 bases remaining between them.

The rearrangement uses TRBV30 and TRBJ1-6, with a weak D call TRBD1 (6 bases). Germline values: CDR1 GTSNPN, CDR2 SVGIG (reference sequence). This CDR3 comprises 15 residues. Trimming left V 3 bases short and J 13 bases short, with 22 bases between. DNA for the CDR3: TGTGCCTGGAGCCCCGGGGGGCCAGGCCTAGCTCCCCTCCACTTT. Protein sequence: CAWSPGGPGLAPLHF. Variable domain in full (rest from reference TRBV30 and TRBJ1-6): SQTIHQWPATLVQPVGSPLSLECTVEGTSNPNLYWYRQAAGRGLQLLFYSVGIGQISSEVPQNLSASRPQDRQFILSSKKLLLSDSGFYLCAWSPGGPGLAPLHFGNGTRLTVT.

This rearrangement joins TRBV11-3 to TRBJ2-5, with 7 positions matching TRBD1. The CDR3 has 16 residues. V gave up 5 bases and J gave up 4 bases; unmatched junction bases: 13. Germline CDR1 and CDR2: SGHNT and YENEEA. The CDR3 spells CASSGRQEGAGETQYF. DNA of the CDR3: TGTGCCAGCAGCGGACGTCAAGAGGGGGCTGGAGAGACCCAGTACTTC.